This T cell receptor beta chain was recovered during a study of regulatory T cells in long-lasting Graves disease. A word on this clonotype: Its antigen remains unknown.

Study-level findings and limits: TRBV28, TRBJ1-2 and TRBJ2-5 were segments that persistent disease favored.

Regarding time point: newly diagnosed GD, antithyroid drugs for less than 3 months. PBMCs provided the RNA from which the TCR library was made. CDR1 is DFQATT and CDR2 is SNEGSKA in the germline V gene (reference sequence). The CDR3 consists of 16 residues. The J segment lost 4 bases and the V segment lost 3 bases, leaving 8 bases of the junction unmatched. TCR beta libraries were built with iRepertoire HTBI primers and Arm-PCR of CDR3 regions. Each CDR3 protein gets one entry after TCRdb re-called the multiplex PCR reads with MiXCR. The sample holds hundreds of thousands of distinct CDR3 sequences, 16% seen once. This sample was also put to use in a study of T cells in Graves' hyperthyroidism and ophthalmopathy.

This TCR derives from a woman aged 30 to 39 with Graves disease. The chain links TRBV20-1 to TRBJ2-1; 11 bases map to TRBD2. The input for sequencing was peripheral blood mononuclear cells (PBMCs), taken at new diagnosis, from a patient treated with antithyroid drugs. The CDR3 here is CSARGTSGSSYNEQFF. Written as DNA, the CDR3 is TGCAGTGCTAGGGGCACTAGCGGGAGTTCGTACAATGAGCAGTTCTTC.